The 16 T cell receptor beta chains given below trace back to one sample, sequenced in a study of blood T cell repertoires in COVID-19. Method: immunoSEQ multiplex PCR; TCRdb's copy keeps in-frame clones and lacks some. The sample contains roughly 100,000 clones, roughly 90% of which appear only once. Material for sequencing was peripheral blood. The receptors derive from a human donor in a cohort sampled during active COVID-19.

This rearrangement joins TRBV28 to TRBJ2-1, with D uncertain. Trimming pared 5 bases from V and 7 bases from J, leaving 9 bases between. The CDR3 runs to 12 residues. Germline V lookup: CDR1 MDHEN, CDR2 SYDVKM. The CDR3 sequence: CASSGLRNEQFF. The CDR3 bases are TGTGCCAGCAGTGGGCTCCGGAATGAGCAGTTCTTC.

This chain joins TRBV7-8 and TRBJ2-5; 8 nucleotides align to TRBD1. The CDR3 is 15 residues long. Trimming at V came to 4 bases and at J to 4 bases, leaving 8 bases not matched to a gene. Germline V gives CDR1 SGHVS, CDR2 FQNEAQ. The CDR3 nucleotides are TGTGCCAGCAGCTCGCACCCAGGGGGCGCAGAGACCCAGTACTTC. Translating gives CASSSHPGGAETQYF.

V and J are TRBV4-1 and TRBJ1-2; TRBD1 matches at 7 bases. CDR3 length: 15 residues. V trimming: 4 bases; J trimming: 4 bases; junction bases outside the gene matches: 9. The V gene's germline CDR1 is MGHRA and CDR2 YSYEKL. Here the CDR3 DNA reads TGCGCCAGCAGCCGGGACAGATTATCCTCCTATGGCTACACCTTC. It codes for CASSRDRLSSYGYTF.

V is TRBV3-1 (or the pseudogene TRBV3-2) and J is TRBJ2-5, with TRBD1 matching 7 bases. CDR1 and CDR2 (germline): LGHDT, YNNKEL (reference sequence). Germline trimming cut 9 bases from V and 1 base from J; bases unmatched to any gene: 8. The CDR3 is 14 amino acids. The CDR3 coding sequence is TGTGCCAGTAACAGGGGTCTCGGCCAAGAGACCCAGTACTTC. Translation: CASNRGLGQETQYF.

This sequence joins TRBV28 and TRBJ1-5; no firm D call. Germline values: CDR1 MDHEN, CDR2 SYDVKM. The V and J ends lost 7 bases and 0 bases respectively, with 16 bases between them. The CDR3 is made up of 16 amino acids. As DNA, the CDR3 is TGTGCCAGCACCCCGCCTAGTGATGGTAGCAATCAGCCCCAGCATTTT. Translating it yields CASTPPSDGSNQPQHF.

The rearrangement joins TRBV7-9 to TRBJ2-7; D is unclear. V was cut by 3 bases and J by 6 bases, with 12 bases left in between. The CDR3 covers 13 residues. Germline assignment: CDR1 SEHNR and CDR2 FQNEAQ (reference sequence). As DNA, the CDR3 is TGTGCCAGCAGCTTGGAAACAGCTTCCGAGCAGTACGTC. Translating it yields CASSLETASEQYV.

CDR3: CASTPRGGTSYEQYF. CDR3 in DNA: TGTGCCAGCACCCCCCGGGGCGGGACCTCCTACGAGCAGTACTTC. The V gene is TRBV6-2 or TRBV6-3, the J gene TRBJ2-7, with D maybe TRBD2 (6 bases). The CDR3 sequence is 15 residues long. CDR1 MNHEY and CDR2 SVGEGT come from the germline V gene. The V gene lost 7 bases and the J gene lost 0 bases, with 16 bases spanning the gap.

The chain is built from TRBV7-3 and TRBJ2-3; 9 bases are shared with TRBD2. The CDR3 loop spans 15 amino acids. Per the germline V gene, CDR1 is SGHTA and CDR2 is FQGTGA. V trimming: 1 base; J trimming: 7 bases; junction bases outside the gene matches: 6. The DNA for the CDR3 is TGTGCCAGCAGCTTAAATAATCTAGCGGGGAATACGCAGTATTTT. This encodes CASSLNNLAGNTQYF.

V usage is TRBV6-1 and J usage is TRBJ2-5; D not resolved. This CDR3 comprises 13 residues. Germline values: CDR1 MNHNS, CDR2 SASEGT. V was cut by 2 bases and J by 5 bases, with 9 bases left in between. In DNA, the CDR3 is TGTGCCAGCAGTGAAACACCATTGGAGACCCAGTACTTC. Translation gives CASSETPLETQYF.

In its sample, this clone was seen a few times. The genes are TRBV27 and TRBJ1-6; perhaps TRBD1 as D (5 bases). V was pared by 7 bases and J by 5 bases, with 9 bases between. Germline CDR1 MNHEY, CDR2 SMNVEV (reference sequence). The CDR3 loop spans 13 amino acids. CDR3 nucleotide sequence: TGTGCCAGCAAGCAGGGTAATAATTCACCCCTCCACTTT. Translating gives CASKQGNNSPLHF.

The chain couples TRBV6-6 to TRBJ2-3, with D perhaps matching TRBD2 (5 bases). Trimming removed 6 bases at V and 2 bases at J, with 9 bases between. This CDR3 has 13 amino acids. The germline V gene has CDR1 MNHNY and CDR2 SVGAGI (reference sequence). Here the CDR3 reads CASSPDFTDTQYF. The CDR3 coding sequence is TGTGCCAGCAGCCCGGACTTCACAGATACGCAGTATTTT.

V and J are TRBV9 and TRBJ2-3, with 8 bases matching TRBD2. Germline-derived CDR1 and CDR2 are SGDLS and YYNGEE. The CDR3 totals 15 residues. J was trimmed by 1 base and V by 4 bases; bases with no gene match: 5. This CDR3 is CASSLSGRGTDTQYF. CDR3 coding DNA: TGTGCCAGCAGCTTAAGCGGGAGAGGCACAGATACGCAGTATTTT.

In this sample, this clone turned up once. The chain links TRBV3-1 (or the pseudogene TRBV3-2) to TRBJ2-7; possible D gene TRBD2, 7 bases. The CDR3 runs to 15 residues. Trimming left V 1 base short and J 0 bases short, with 10 bases between. CDR1 is LGHDT and CDR2 is YNNKEL in the germline V gene (reference sequence). The CDR3 is CASSQGGGYSYEQYF. The CDR3, as DNA: TGTGCCAGCAGCCAAGGCGGGGGCTACTCCTACGAGCAGTACTTC.

The chain carries TRBV5-6 and TRBJ1-2, with 10 nucleotides matching TRBD1. This CDR3 comprises 14 residues. Germline V gene data show CDR1 as SGHDT and CDR2 as YYEEEE. V trimming: 0 bases; J trimming: 5 bases; junction bases outside the gene matches: 1. CDR3 region: CASSLGDRGYGYTF. The CDR3 DNA follows: TGTGCCAGCAGCTTGGGGGACAGGGGATATGGCTACACCTTC.

The chain joins TRBV4-1 to TRBJ2-7; 8 bases map to TRBD2. The ends lost 3 bases at V and 0 bases at J; junction bases unmatched: 4. CDR3 length: 15 amino acids. Germline values: CDR1 MGHRA, CDR2 YSYEKL. CDR3 DNA sequence: TGCGCCAGCAGCCAGCTTAGCGGGATCTCCTACGAGCAGTACTTC. It translates to CASSQLSGISYEQYF.

The genes are TRBV9 and TRBJ2-5; 11 nucleotides match TRBD2. This CDR3 is 16 amino acids long. The germline V gene encodes CDR1 SGDLS and CDR2 YYNGEE. Trimming cost V 3 bases and J 2 bases; bases outside gene matches: 6. CDR3 region: CASSATSGGQQETQYF. DNA of the CDR3: TGTGCCAGCAGCGCCACTAGCGGGGGACAACAAGAGACCCAGTACTTC.